Each of the 30 T cell receptor beta chains below was sequenced from the same sample in a study of radiotherapy plus CTLA-4 blockade in lung cancer. Generated by immunoSEQ multiplex PCR, the TCRdb table keeps only in-frame clones and is missing some. The table records 53,000 or so clones, approximately 86% of them present only once. This sample comprised peripheral blood, obtained from a patient treated with radiotherapy plus ipilimumab. All receptors come from a human donor with non-small cell lung cancer that progressed on radiotherapy plus ipilimumab. Some clones in this sample may be carry-over from other donors' samples.

The V and J genes are TRBV18 and TRBJ2-3; maybe TRBD2 (5 bases). The length of the CDR3 is 14 residues. Deletions cut 3 bases from V and 6 bases from J, with 13 bases between. Germline CDR1 KGHSH, CDR2 LQKENI. The CDR3, as DNA: TGTGCCAGCTCACCTGCTGGGAGTTCCGATACGCAGTATTTT. The encoded protein is CASSPAGSSDTQYF.

This sequence joins TRBV30 and TRBJ2-7; weak D call: TRBD2 (6 bases). This CDR3 region has 17 residues. The ends were cut back, 1 base at V and 1 base at J, with 20 bases in the middle. Germline CDR1 reads GTSNPN; CDR2 reads SVGIG (reference sequence). CDR3: CAWSAPGLGLTSYEQYF. As DNA, the CDR3 is TGTGCCTGGAGTGCCCCCGGGCTGGGACTGACTTCCTACGAGCAGTACTTC.

The V and J genes are TRBV19 and TRBJ1-4; TRBD1 agrees at 8 bases. J gave up 4 bases and V 5 bases, and 3 bases lay outside the gene matches. This CDR3 spans 14 amino acids. Germline CDR1 reads LNHDA; CDR2 reads SQIVND (reference sequence). The CDR3, as DNA: TGTGCCAGTAGTCCGGACAGGGATAATGAAAAACTGTTTTTT. This codes for CASSPDRDNEKLFF.

V usage is TRBV10-2 and J usage is TRBJ1-5; D may be TRBD1 (6 bases). Germline CDR1 reads WSHSY; CDR2 reads SAAADI. Trimming took off 3 bases at V and 2 bases at J, with 11 bases between the two ends. This CDR3 spans 15 amino acids. This CDR3 reads CASSEASGGNQPQHF. CDR3 nucleotide sequence: TGCGCCAGCAGTGAAGCGTCAGGGGGCAATCAGCCCCAGCATTTT.

The V gene is TRBV7-2, the J gene TRBJ1-2; D might be TRBD1 (6 bases). The V and J ends lost 1 base and 6 bases respectively, with 9 bases between them. The CDR3 has 13 residues. Germline CDR1 is SGHTA and CDR2 is FQGNSA. In DNA form, the CDR3 reads TGTGCCAGCAGCTTAGACAGGGAAAATGGCTACACCTTC. Its translation: CASSLDRENGYTF.

V and J are TRBV7-6 and TRBJ2-2, with 10 bases that match TRBD2. Germline V CDR1 and CDR2: SGHVS, FNYEAQ. There are 14 residues in the CDR3. V shed 5 bases and J 5 bases; nucleotides not matched to a gene: 2. CDR3 nucleotide sequence: TGTGCCAGCAGCGGACTAGCGGTGACCGGGGAGCTGTTTTTT. Translation: CASSGLAVTGELFF.

The chain recombines TRBV28 with TRBJ1-2; TRBD1 is a possible D gene (5 bases). Germline V CDR1 and CDR2: MDHEN, SYDVKM. The CDR3 runs to 13 residues. Trimming pared 3 bases from V and 4 bases from J, leaving 9 bases between. CDR3 protein: CASSLQGSYGYTF. The CDR3 DNA is TGTGCCAGCAGTTTGCAGGGTAGCTATGGCTACACCTTC.

The chain couples TRBV19 to TRBJ2-7; 10 positions match TRBD2. Germline V lookup: CDR1 LNHDA, CDR2 SQIVND (reference sequence). J was trimmed by 5 bases and V by 6 bases; bases with no gene match: 10. The CDR3 spans 15 residues. CDR3 sequence (DNA): TGTGCCAGTAGCTGGACTAGCGGAGGGGAGGACGAGCAGTACTTC. Its translation: CASSWTSGGEDEQYF.

The chain recombines TRBV11-2 with TRBJ1-2; no clear D gene. CDR3 size: 11 residues. Germline CDR1 SGHAT, CDR2 FQNNGV. V shed 3 bases and J shed 7 bases, with 6 bases lying between them. Here the CDR3 DNA reads TGTGCCAGCAGCTTGAGTTTTGGCTACACCTTC. This sequence encodes CASSLSFGYTF.

This clone was seen once. As DNA, the CDR3 is TGTGCCAGCAGTTTTAGCCCTTACGAGCAGTACTTC. Protein: CASSFSPYEQYF. V is TRBV28 and J is TRBJ2-7; no clear D gene. V lost 3 bases and J 4 bases, leaving 7 bases between the germline ends. Germline values: CDR1 MDHEN, CDR2 SYDVKM. The CDR3 has 12 amino acids.

V and J are TRBV19 and TRBJ2-1, with D tentatively TRBD2 (7 bases). Germline CDR1 LNHDA, CDR2 SQIVND (reference sequence). The CDR3 totals 15 residues. V gave up 5 bases and J gave up 7 bases, with 18 bases separating them. CDR3 bases: TGTGCCAGTAGTCCACAGGGAGGGGTAATAAATGAGCAGTTCTTC. Its translation: CASSPQGGVINEQFF.

This clone was picked up one time. This chain joins TRBV5-4 and TRBJ2-5, with TRBD2 matching over 8 bases. Per the germline V gene, CDR1 is SGHNT and CDR2 is YYREEE (reference sequence). With V trimmed by 4 bases and J by 0 bases, 5 bases remained unmatched. CDR3 size: 15 residues. The CDR3 loop is CASSTLAENQETQYF. The CDR3 DNA reads TGTGCCAGCAGCACACTAGCGGAAAACCAAGAGACCCAGTACTTC.

The chain combines TRBV4-2 with TRBJ1-1; tentatively, D is TRBD1 (6 bases). Germline lookup yields CDR1 LGHNA and CDR2 YNFKEQ. V was trimmed by 11 bases and J by 0 bases, leaving 13 bases between them. This CDR3 comprises 13 residues. The CDR3 loop reads CAVQGTMNTEAFF. CDR3 bases: TGTGCCGTACAGGGTACAATGAACACTGAAGCTTTCTTT.

This clone was picked up one time. The chain couples TRBV6-4 to TRBJ2-3; tentatively, D is TRBD2 (6 bases). The CDR3 is made up of 15 amino acids. Germline CDR1 reads MRHNA; CDR2 reads SNTAGT. Trimming pared 3 bases from V and 1 base from J, leaving 11 bases between. CDR3 nucleotide sequence: TGTGCCAGCAGTGAATCGTCTAGCGGCACAGATACGCAGTATTTT. It encodes CASSESSSGTDTQYF.

The rearrangement uses TRBV2 and TRBJ2-3; D perhaps matches TRBD2 (6 bases). Germline CDR1 and CDR2: SNHLY and FYNNEI. This CDR3 comprises 15 residues. Trimming left V 4 bases short and J 4 bases short, with 15 bases between. The CDR3 loop is CASSVSGDRADTQYF. CDR3 in DNA: TGTGCCAGCAGTGTCTCGGGGGATAGGGCAGATACGCAGTATTTT.

This chain links TRBV28 with TRBJ1-2, with 7 nucleotides matching TRBD1. V gave up 5 bases and J gave up 4 bases; unmatched junction bases: 4. Germline V CDR1 and CDR2: MDHEN, SYDVKM. The CDR3 has 13 amino acids. CDR3: CASSPDRAYGYTF. CDR3 in DNA: TGTGCCAGCAGTCCCGACAGGGCCTATGGCTACACCTTC.

The rearrangement uses TRBV2 and TRBJ2-7; 8 positions match TRBD2. V lost 5 bases to trimming and J lost 2 bases; unmatched junction nucleotides: 5. The CDR3 is made up of 14 amino acids. Germline V gives CDR1 SNHLY, CDR2 FYNNEI. The CDR3: CASSSGGPPYEQYF. The DNA of the CDR3 is TGTGCCAGCAGTAGCGGGGGCCCACCCTACGAGCAGTACTTC.

CDR3 sequence: CASSHQQETQYF. The CDR3 DNA reads TGTGCCAGCAGCCATCAGCAAGAGACCCAGTACTTC. The chain is built from TRBV14 and TRBJ2-5; D gene ambiguous. This CDR3 contains 12 residues. V was trimmed by 3 bases and J by 2 bases, leaving 4 bases between them. Germline V gives CDR1 SGHDN, CDR2 FVKESK. Full variable domain (missing parts from reference TRBV14 and TRBJ2-5): EAGVTQFPSHSVIEKGQTVTLRCDPISGHDNLYWYRRVMGKEIKFLLHFVKESKQDESGMPNNRFLAERTGGTYSTLKVQPAELEDSGVYFCASSHQQETQYFGPGTRLLVL.

The rearrangement joins TRBV5-1 to TRBJ2-1, with 8 bases fitting TRBD1. This CDR3 comprises 14 residues. The germline V gene encodes CDR1 SGHRS and CDR2 YFSETQ. Trimming cost V 4 bases and J 5 bases; bases outside gene matches: 5. CDR3 DNA sequence: TGCGCCAGCAGCCTACAGGGGGAGGACAATGAGCAGTTCTTC. Protein sequence: CASSLQGEDNEQFF. Filled out from reference TRBV5-1 and TRBJ2-1, the complete variable domain reads KAGVTQTPRYLIKTRGQQVTLSCSPISGHRSVSWYQQTPGQGLQFLFEYFSETQRNKGNFPGRFSGRQFSNSRSEMNVSTLELGDSALYLCASSLQGEDNEQFFGPGTRLTVL.

This rearrangement joins TRBV7-6 to TRBJ2-1; 10 bases match TRBD2. The V gene end was trimmed by 5 bases and the J gene end by 5 bases; junction bases not matched to a gene: 6. The CDR3 runs 15 residues. Germline CDR1 and CDR2: SGHVS and FNYEAQ. The chain's CDR3 is CASSLKTSGNNEQFF. CDR3 nucleotides: TGTGCCAGCAGCCTTAAAACTAGCGGGAACAATGAGCAGTTCTTC.

The rearrangement links TRBV6-5 to TRBJ1-6; D perhaps matches TRBD1 (5 bases). Germline values: CDR1 MNHEY, CDR2 SVGAGI. V shed 0 bases and J shed 10 bases, with 13 bases lying between them. The CDR3 covers 15 residues. CDR3 in amino acids: CASSYSLEGTSPLHF. CDR3 coding DNA: TGTGCCAGCAGTTACTCGTTGGAGGGGACCTCACCCCTCCACTTT.

The V call is TRBV5-1, the J call TRBJ2-1, with 11 bases aligning to TRBD1. The CDR3 length is 17 residues. Germline CDR1 reads SGHRS; CDR2 reads YFSETQ. With 2 bases clipped from V and 9 bases from J, the junction kept 13 bases outside the gene matches. The CDR3 nucleotides read TGCGCCAGCAGCTTACTCCACCGGGACAGGGGGAGTAGTGAGCAGTTCTTC. Amino acids: CASSLLHRDRGSSEQFF. The entire variable domain, with the rest obtained from reference TRBV5-1 and TRBJ2-1, is as follows: KAGVTQTPRYLIKTRGQQVTLSCSPISGHRSVSWYQQTPGQGLQFLFEYFSETQRNKGNFPGRFSGRQFSNSRSEMNVSTLELGDSALYLCASSLLHRDRGSSEQFFGPGTRLTVL.

The V and J genes are TRBV6-4 and TRBJ1-1, with D perhaps TRBD1 (5 bases). Deletions cut 3 bases from V and 2 bases from J, with 7 bases between. CDR3 length: 13 residues. CDR1 is MRHNA and CDR2 is SNTAGT in the germline V gene. The CDR3 DNA follows: TGTGCCAGCAGTGAACAGGTCAACACTGAAGCTTTCTTT. Translating gives CASSEQVNTEAFF.

Only one count was recorded for this clone. The chain links TRBV19 to TRBJ1-2, with D possibly being TRBD1 (6 bases). This CDR3 spans 15 amino acids. Germline CDR1 LNHDA, CDR2 SQIVND (reference sequence). Trimming took 5 bases from V and 1 from J, leaving 14 bases between them. The CDR3 nucleotides are TGTGCCAGTAGTCCAGGGGATTTTTTTAACTATGGCTACACCTTC. It is translated as CASSPGDFFNYGYTF.

The chain has TRBV7-9 and TRBJ2-3, with 14 bases lining up with TRBD2. Germline V gene data show CDR1 as SEHNR and CDR2 as FQNEAQ (reference sequence). The J segment lost 5 bases and the V segment lost 6 bases, leaving 1 base of the junction unmatched. This CDR3 contains 14 residues. CDR3 in DNA: TGTGCCAGCAGGGGGACTAGCGGGAGAGATACGCAGTATTTT. The encoded protein is CASRGTSGRDTQYF. The whole variable domain, remainder taken from reference TRBV7-9 and TRBJ2-3, is DTGVSQNPRHKITKRGQNVTFRCDPISEHNRLYWYRQTLGQGPEFLTYFQNEAQLEKSRLLSDRFSAERPKGSFSTLEIQRTEQGDSAMYLCASRGTSGRDTQYFGPGTRLTVL.

V and J are TRBV13 and TRBJ2-7, with D tentatively TRBD1 (6 bases). The ends were cut back, 5 bases at V and 2 bases at J, with 13 bases in the middle. The CDR3 covers 14 residues. CDR1 and CDR2 (germline): PRHDT, FYEKMQ (reference sequence). The CDR3 is CASSQGPVAYEQYF. CDR3 DNA sequence: TGTGCCAGCAGCCAGGGGCCGGTCGCCTACGAGCAGTACTTC.

The DNA of the CDR3 is TGTGCCAGCAGCTTACAGGGAGGGATATCCAATGAGCAGTTCTTC. As protein: CASSLQGGISNEQFF. The chain links TRBV11-3 to TRBJ2-1; 7 bases match TRBD2. V lost 2 bases, J lost 6 bases, and 7 bases stayed unmatched. Germline assignment: CDR1 SGHNT and CDR2 YENEEA. The CDR3 is 15 amino acids.

The chain recombines TRBV10-2 with TRBJ1-2; D may be TRBD1 (5 bases). The germline V and J ends were trimmed by 0 bases and 6 bases, with 14 bases remaining between them. Germline loops: CDR1 WSHSY, CDR2 SAAADI. CDR3 size: 15 residues. The DNA for the CDR3 is TGCGCCAGCAGTGAGTCCGAGAGAGACAGAGATGGCTACACCTTC. This codes for CASSESERDRDGYTF.

The chain uses TRBV27 and TRBJ1-1; possibly TRBD1 for D (5 bases). Germline V gene data show CDR1 as MNHEY and CDR2 as SMNVEV (reference sequence). This CDR3 has 15 amino acids. Trimming removed 1 base from V and 0 bases from J, with 9 bases in between. CDR3 in amino acids: CASSLLRGLNTEAFF. For the CDR3, the DNA is TGTGCCAGCAGTTTATTACGGGGGTTGAACACTGAAGCTTTCTTT.

In this sample, this clone turned up a few times. The J gene is TRBJ2-7, the V gene TRBV6-5, with 10 nucleotides matching TRBD1. Germline V gene lookup returns CDR1 MNHEY and CDR2 SVGAGI. V shed 6 bases, J shed 2 bases, and the junction held 4 bases outside the gene matches. This CDR3 region has 14 residues. The CDR3 DNA reads TGTGCCAGCAGCACGGGACAGGGGACCTACGAGCAGTACTTC. Protein sequence: CASSTGQGTYEQYF.